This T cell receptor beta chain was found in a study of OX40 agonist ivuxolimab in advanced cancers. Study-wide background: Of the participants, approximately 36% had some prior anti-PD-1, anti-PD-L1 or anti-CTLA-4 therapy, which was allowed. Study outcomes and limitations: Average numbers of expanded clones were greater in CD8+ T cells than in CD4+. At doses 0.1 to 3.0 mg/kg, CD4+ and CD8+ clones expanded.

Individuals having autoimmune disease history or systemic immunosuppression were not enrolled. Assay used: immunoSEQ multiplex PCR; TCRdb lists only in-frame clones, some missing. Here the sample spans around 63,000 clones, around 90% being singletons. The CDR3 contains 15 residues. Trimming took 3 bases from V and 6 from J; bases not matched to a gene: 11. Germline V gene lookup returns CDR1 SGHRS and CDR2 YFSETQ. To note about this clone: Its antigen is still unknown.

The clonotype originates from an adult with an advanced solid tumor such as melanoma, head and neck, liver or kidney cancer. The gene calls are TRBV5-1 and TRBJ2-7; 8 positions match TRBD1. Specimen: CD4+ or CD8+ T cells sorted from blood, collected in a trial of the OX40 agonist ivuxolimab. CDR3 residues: CASSSQGDLKVEQYF. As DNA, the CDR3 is TGCGCCAGCAGCTCACAGGGGGACCTTAAGGTCGAGCAGTACTTC.